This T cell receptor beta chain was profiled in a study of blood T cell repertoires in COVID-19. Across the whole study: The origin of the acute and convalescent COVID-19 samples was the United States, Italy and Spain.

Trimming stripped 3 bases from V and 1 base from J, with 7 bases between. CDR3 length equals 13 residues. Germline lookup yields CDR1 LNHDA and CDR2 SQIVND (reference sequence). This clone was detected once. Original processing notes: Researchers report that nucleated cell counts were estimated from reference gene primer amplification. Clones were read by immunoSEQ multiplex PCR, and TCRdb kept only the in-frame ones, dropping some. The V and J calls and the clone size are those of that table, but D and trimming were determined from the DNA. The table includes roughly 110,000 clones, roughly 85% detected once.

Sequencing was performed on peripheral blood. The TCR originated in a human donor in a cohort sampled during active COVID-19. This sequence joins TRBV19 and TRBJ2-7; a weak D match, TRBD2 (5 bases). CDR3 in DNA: TGTGCCAGTAGTATGCGGACTTCCTACGAGCAGTACTTC. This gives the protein CASSMRTSYEQYF.